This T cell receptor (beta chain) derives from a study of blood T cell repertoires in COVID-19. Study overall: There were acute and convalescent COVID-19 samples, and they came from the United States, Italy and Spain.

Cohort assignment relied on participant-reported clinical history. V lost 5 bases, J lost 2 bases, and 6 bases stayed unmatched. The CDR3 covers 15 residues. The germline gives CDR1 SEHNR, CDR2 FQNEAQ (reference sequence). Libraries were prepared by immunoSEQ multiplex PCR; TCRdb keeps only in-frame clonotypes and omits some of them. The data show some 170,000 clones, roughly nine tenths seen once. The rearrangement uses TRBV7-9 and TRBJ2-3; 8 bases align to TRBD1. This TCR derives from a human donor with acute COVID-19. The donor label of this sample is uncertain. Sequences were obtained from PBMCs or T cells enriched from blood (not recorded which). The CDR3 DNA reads TGTGCCAGCAGCCAAAGGACAGGGAACACAGATACGCAGTATTTT. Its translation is CASSQRTGNTDTQYF. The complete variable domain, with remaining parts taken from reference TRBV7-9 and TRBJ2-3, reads DTGVSQNPRHKITKRGQNVTFRCDPISEHNRLYWYRQTLGQGPEFLTYFQNEAQLEKSRLLSDRFSAERPKGSFSTLEIQRTEQGDSAMYLCASSQRTGNTDTQYFGPGTRLTVL.